Listed below are T cell receptor beta chains from one sample, sequenced in a study of shared clonotypes between healthy human individuals. The assay was immunoSEQ multiplex PCR, and TCRdb's table has in-frame clones only and misses some. In the table there are nearly 2 million clones, approximately 94% of which are singletons. The specimen was naive CD8+ T cells sorted from blood. The source of these receptors is a man aged 18 to 30 in good health. The conserved cysteine and the conserved F or W are not part of the CDR3 here.

TRBJ2-5 | TRBV7-6 | ASSFLAYQETQY
TRBJ2-3 | TRBV7-6 | ASSKLAGGGDTQY
TRBJ2-7 | TRBV7-9 | ASSYTGGPDEQY
TRBJ1-2 | TRBV19 | ASSIDIYGYT
TRBJ1-2 | TRBV27 | ASSDRATGYT
TRBJ2-7 | TRBV12-5 | ASGSGTGEVEQY
TRBJ2-1 | TRBV9 | ASSAPWGGSNEQF
TRBJ1-1 | TRBV19 | ASSISGSAF
TRBJ2-3 | TRBV7-9 | ASSLALGGTDTQY
TRBJ1-3 | TRBV28 | ASSPQGLGNTIY
TRBJ2-7 | TRBV5-5 | ASSLRGASSYEQY
TRBJ2-1 | TRBV11-2 | ASSPGAPRDKTYNEQF
TRBJ1-1 | TRBV5-1 | ASSLADSMNTEAF
TRBJ2-5 | TRBV6-5 | ASSYLDRGEETQY
TRBJ1-1 | TRBV7-6 | ASSLDPPGLNTEAF
TRBJ2-2 | TRBV4-1 | ASSQYLVNTGELF
TRBJ2-5 | TRBV9 | ASSVDWATETQY
TRBJ1-1 | TRBV5-5 | ASSSGQGSWTEAF